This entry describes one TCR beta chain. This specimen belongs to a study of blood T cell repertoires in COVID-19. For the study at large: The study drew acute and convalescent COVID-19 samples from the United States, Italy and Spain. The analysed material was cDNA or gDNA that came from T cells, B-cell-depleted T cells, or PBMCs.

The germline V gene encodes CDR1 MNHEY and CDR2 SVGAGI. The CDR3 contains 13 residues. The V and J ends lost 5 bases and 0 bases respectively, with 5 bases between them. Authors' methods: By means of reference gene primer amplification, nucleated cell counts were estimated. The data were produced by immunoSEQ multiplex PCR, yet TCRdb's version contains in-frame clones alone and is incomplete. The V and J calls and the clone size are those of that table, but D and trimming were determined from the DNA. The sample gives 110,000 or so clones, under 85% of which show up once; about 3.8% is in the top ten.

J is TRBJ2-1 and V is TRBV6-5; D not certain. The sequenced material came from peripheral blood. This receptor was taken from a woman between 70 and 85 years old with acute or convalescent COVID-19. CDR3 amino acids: CASSQHSYNEQFF. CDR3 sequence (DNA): TGTGCCAGCAGTCAACACTCCTACAATGAGCAGTTCTTC.